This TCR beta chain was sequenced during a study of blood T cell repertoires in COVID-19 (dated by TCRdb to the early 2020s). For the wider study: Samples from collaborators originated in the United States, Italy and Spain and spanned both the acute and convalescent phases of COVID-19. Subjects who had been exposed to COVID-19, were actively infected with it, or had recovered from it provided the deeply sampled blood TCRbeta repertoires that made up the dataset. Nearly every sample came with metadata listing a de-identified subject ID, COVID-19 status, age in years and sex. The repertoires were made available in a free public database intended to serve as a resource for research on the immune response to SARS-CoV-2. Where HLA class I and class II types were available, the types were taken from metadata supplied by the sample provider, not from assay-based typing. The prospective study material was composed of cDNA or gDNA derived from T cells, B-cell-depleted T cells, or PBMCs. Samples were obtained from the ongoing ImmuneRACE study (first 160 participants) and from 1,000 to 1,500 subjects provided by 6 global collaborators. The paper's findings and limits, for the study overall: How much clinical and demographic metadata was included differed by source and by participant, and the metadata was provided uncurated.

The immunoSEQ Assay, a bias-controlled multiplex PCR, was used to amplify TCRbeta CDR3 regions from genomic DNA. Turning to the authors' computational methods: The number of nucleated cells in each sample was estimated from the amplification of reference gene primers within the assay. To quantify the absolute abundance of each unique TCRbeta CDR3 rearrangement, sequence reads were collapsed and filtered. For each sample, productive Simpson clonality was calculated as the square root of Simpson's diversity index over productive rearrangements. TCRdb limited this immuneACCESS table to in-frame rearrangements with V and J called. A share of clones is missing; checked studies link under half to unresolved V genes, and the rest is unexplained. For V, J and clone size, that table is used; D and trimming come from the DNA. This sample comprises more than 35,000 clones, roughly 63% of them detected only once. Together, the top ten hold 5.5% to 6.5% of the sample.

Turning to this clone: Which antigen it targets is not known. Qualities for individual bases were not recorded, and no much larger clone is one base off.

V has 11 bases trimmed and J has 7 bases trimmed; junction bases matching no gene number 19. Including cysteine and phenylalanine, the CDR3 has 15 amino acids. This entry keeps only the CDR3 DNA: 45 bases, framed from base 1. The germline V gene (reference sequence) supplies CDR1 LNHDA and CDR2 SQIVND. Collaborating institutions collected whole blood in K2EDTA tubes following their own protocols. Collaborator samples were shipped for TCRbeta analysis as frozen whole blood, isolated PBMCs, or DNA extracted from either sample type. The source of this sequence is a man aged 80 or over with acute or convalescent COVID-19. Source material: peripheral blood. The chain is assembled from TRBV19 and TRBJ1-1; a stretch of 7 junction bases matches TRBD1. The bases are TGTGCCTCATATGGACAGGACCTCGGGGATCGTGAAGCTTTCTTT. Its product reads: CASYGQDLGDREAFF.